The T cell receptor beta chain under discussion was sequenced for a study of immune evolution from preneoplasia to lung adenocarcinoma. This CDR3 region has 12 residues. CDR1 is SNHLY, CDR2 FYNNEI, per germline. The ends were cut back, 4 bases at V and 1 base at J, with 2 bases in the middle. TCRdb keeps only in-frame clones here, not all; method: immunoSEQ multiplex PCR. This table holds 4,500 to 5,000 clones, 76% found once. Between the mid-2010s and the late 2010s, patients underwent resection in Japan or China. The chain carries TRBV2 and TRBJ1-3; D remains ambiguous. The sequence derives from a person aged 65 to 85 with lung adenocarcinoma. Sequencing used FFPE minimally invasive lung adenocarcinoma tissue. CDR3 region: CASSGSGNTIYF. The DNA for the CDR3 is TGTGCCAGCAGTGGTTCTGGAAACACCATATATTTT.